This T cell receptor beta chain was sequenced during a study of T-cell reconstitution after alpha-beta-depleted transplantation in children. CDR3 size: 15 residues. Germline CDR1 SGHRS, CDR2 YFSETQ. Trimming removed 4 bases at V and 2 bases at J, with 14 bases between. This sample's TCRbeta library carried unique molecular identifier barcodes. TCRdb re-called the PCR reads with MiXCR, one entry per CDR3 protein. The table includes a few hundred thousand distinct CDR3 sequences, about a sixth detected once. This specimen consisted of PBMCs from the stem cell graft donor, obtained from the stem cell graft. V and J are TRBV5-1 and TRBJ2-3, with unresolved D. This clonotype originated in a human donor who donated a stem cell graft to a child with acute lymphoblastic leukemia. The CDR3: CASSPARTYTDTQYF. The CDR3, as DNA: TGCGCCAGCAGCCCGGCGCGGACCTACACAGATACGCAGTATTTT.